This TCR beta chain was retrieved from a study of response to subunit inactivated influenza vaccine. This CDR3 is 12 amino acids long. Germline V gives CDR1 MNHNY, CDR2 SVGAGI (reference sequence). With 0 bases removed from V and 4 bases from J, the gap between germline ends came to 3 bases. From the RT-PCR reads, TCRdb called clonotypes with MiXCR, one entry per CDR3 protein. Of 590,000 or so distinct CDR3 sequences in the sample, about 14% are singletons; the top ten hold roughly 7.6%. The study, taken as a whole, reports: Few new T cells, the authors suggested, are recruited by each seasonal influenza vaccination.

This clonotype has more than one count but fewer than ten. The antigen is undetermined. The chain has TRBV6-6 and TRBJ1-1; no clear D. The sequencing here drew on PBMCs from blood, taken roughly 2 weeks before vaccination. This receptor was identified in a man aged 45-65 years who received an inactivated influenza vaccine. The CDR3 DNA reads as TGTGCCAGCAGTTACTCCCCCACTGAAGCTTTCTTT. Its protein is CASSYSPTEAFF.